The present T cell receptor (beta chain) was sequenced within a study of regulatory T cells in long-lasting Graves disease. Time point given: newly diagnosed GD, antithyroid drugs for less than 3 months. Extracted RNA from PBMCs served as the source of the TCR library. This CDR3 is built from 13 residues. Per the germline V gene, CDR1 is SGHKS and CDR2 is YYEKEE (reference sequence). The V end lost 5 bases, the J end lost 5 bases, and 13 bases lay between the germline ends. Arm-PCR of CDR3 regions with iRepertoire HTBI primers generated TCR beta libraries. One entry per CDR3 protein, called by TCRdb with MiXCR from the multiplex PCR reads. The sample carries roughly 250,000 distinct CDR3 sequences, about 20% recorded once. This clonotype has a count of ten or more. These same records also appear under a second study, on T cells in Graves' hyperthyroidism and ophthalmopathy.

The receptor was isolated from a woman younger than 45 with Graves disease. The specimen was peripheral blood mononuclear cells (PBMCs), collected at new diagnosis, from a patient treated with antithyroid drugs. The rearrangement links TRBV5-5 to TRBJ2-5, with TRBD1 as a possible D gene (5 bases). The CDR3 is CASSRQGRETQYF. The CDR3 DNA sequence: TGTGCCAGCAGTCGGCAGGGTCGGGAGACCCAGTACTTC.